This entry describes one TCR beta chain. Per germline, CDR1 MGHRA and CDR2 YSYEKL. J was trimmed by 2 bases and V by 4 bases; bases with no gene match: 6. The CDR3 runs 16 residues. TCRdb's copy holds only in-frame clones and misses some; the assay was immunoSEQ multiplex PCR. This table has roughly 280,000 clones, around 91% appearing once. These data originate in a study of blood T cell repertoires in COVID-19. The gene calls are TRBV4-1 and TRBJ1-4; 8 bases fit TRBD1. This sequence was found in a woman aged 18-35 years who had recovered from COVID-19. Input material: PBMCs or T cells enriched from blood (not recorded which). The CDR3 region is CASSLQGAATNEKLFF. Here the CDR3 DNA reads TGCGCCAGCAGCCTGCAGGGGGCAGCGACTAATGAAAAACTGTTTTTT.